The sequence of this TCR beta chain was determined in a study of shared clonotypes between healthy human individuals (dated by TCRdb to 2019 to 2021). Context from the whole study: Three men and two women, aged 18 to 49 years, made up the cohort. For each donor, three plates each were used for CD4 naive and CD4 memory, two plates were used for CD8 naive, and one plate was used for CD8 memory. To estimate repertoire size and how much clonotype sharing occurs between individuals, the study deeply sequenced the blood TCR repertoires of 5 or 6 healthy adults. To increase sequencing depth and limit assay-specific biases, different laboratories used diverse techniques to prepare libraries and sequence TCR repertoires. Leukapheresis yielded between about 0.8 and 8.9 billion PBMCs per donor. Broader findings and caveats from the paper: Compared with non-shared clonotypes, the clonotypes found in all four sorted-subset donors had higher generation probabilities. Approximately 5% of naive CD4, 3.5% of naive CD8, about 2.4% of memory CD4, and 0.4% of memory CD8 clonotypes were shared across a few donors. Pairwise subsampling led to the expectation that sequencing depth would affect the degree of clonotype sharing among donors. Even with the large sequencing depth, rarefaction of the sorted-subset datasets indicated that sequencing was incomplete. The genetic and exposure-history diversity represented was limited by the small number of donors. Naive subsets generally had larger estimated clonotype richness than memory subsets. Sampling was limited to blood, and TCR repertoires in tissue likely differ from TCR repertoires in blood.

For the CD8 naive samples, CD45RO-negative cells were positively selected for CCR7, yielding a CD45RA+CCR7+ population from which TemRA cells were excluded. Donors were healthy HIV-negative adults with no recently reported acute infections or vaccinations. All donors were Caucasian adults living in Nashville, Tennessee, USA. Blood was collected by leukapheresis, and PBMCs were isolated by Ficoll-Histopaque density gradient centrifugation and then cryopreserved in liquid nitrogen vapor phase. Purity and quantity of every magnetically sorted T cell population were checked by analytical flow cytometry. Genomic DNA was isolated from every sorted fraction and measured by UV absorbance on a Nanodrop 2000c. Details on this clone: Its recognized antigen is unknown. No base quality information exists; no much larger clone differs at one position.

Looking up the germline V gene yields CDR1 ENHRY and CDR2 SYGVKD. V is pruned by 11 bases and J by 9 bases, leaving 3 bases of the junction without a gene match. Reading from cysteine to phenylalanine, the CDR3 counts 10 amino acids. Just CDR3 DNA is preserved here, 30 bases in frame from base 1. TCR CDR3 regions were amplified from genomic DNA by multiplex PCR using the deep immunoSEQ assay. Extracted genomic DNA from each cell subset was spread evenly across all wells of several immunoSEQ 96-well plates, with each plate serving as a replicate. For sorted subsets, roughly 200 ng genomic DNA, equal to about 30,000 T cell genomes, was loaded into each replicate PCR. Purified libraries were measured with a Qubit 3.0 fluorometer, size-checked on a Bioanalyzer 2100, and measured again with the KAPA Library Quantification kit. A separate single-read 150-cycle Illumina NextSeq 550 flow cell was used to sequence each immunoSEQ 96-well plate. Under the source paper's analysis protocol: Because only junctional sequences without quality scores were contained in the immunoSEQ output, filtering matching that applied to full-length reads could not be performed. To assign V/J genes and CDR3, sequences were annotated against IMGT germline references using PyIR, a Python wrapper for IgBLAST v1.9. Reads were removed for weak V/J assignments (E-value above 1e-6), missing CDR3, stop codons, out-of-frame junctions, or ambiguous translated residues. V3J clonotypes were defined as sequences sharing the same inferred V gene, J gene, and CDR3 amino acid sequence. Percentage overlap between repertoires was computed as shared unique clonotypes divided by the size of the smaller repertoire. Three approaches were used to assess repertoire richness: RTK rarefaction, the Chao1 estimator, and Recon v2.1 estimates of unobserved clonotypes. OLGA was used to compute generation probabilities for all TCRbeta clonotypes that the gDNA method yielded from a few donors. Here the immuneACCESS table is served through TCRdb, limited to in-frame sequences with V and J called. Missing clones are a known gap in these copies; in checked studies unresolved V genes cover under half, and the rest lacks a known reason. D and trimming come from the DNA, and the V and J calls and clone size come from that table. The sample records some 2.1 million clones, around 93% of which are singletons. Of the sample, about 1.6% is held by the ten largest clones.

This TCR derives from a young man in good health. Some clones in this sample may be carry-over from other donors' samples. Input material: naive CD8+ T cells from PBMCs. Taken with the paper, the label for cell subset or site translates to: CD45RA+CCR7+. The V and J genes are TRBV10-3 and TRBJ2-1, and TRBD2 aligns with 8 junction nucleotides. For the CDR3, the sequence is CAPRGGEQFF. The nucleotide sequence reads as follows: TGTGCCCCTCGGGGGGGTGAGCAGTTCTTC.